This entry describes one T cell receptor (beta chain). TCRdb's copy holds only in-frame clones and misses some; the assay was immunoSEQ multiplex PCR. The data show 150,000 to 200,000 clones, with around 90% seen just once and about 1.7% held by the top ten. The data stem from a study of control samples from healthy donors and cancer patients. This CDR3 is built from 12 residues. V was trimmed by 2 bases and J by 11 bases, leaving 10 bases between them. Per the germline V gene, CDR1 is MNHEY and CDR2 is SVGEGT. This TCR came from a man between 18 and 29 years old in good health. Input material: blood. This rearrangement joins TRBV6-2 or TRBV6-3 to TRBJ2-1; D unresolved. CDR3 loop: CASSYTPQKQFF. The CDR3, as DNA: TGTGCCAGCAGTTACACCCCACAGAAGCAGTTCTTC.